The 27 T cell receptor beta chains in this list originate from one sample, sequenced in a study of blood T cell repertoires in COVID-19. Here immunoSEQ multiplex PCR was the method, and the copy in TCRdb shows in-frame clones only, minus some. Of tens of thousands of clones listed, 70% to 90% are singletons. Sequencing was performed on peripheral blood. The receptors shown here come from an elderly man with acute or convalescent COVID-19.

This clone was seen more than once but under ten times. The chain carries TRBV5-1 and TRBJ1-2; tentatively, D is TRBD1 (5 bases). Between the trimmed V and J ends, which lost 0 bases and 6 bases, there was a span of 18 bases. This CDR3 region has 16 residues. In germline, CDR1 is SGHRS, CDR2 YFSETQ. The CDR3 sequence: CASSLVQGGREDGYTF. The CDR3 DNA reads as TGCGCCAGCAGCTTGGTCCAGGGTGGCAGGGAGGATGGCTACACCTTC.

Written as DNA, the CDR3 is TGTGCCACTCGGGAGGGGGACGGAGAGACCCAGTACTTC. This encodes CATREGDGETQYF. V usage is TRBV2 and J usage is TRBJ2-5; 8 positions match TRBD2. The CDR3 is 13 amino acids. Per germline, CDR1 SNHLY and CDR2 FYNNEI. V shed 10 bases, J shed 4 bases, and the junction held 8 bases outside the gene matches.

V and J are TRBV19 and TRBJ1-4; 7 bases are a match to TRBD1. Germline V gene sequence: CDR1 LNHDA, CDR2 SQIVND (reference sequence). The CDR3 spans 16 residues. Trimming at V came to 3 bases and at J to 3 bases, leaving 7 bases not matched to a gene. This chain's CDR3 is CASSMRAGQANEKLFF. CDR3 DNA sequence: TGTGCCAGTAGTATGAGGGCCGGACAGGCTAATGAAAAACTGTTTTTT.

This chain links TRBV7-9 with TRBJ1-5, with unresolved D. The CDR3 sequence is 19 residues long. The V gene's germline CDR1 is SEHNR and CDR2 FQNEAQ (reference sequence). V lost 2 bases, J lost 0 bases, and 20 bases lay in between. CDR3 coding DNA: TGTGCCAGCAGCTTACTAAAAGGAGGCTACGGAGATAGCAATCAGCCCCAGCATTTT. Its protein product is CASSLLKGGYGDSNQPQHF.

In its sample, this clone is medium-sized (0.01 to 0.1%). This chain connects TRBV12-3 or TRBV12-4 to TRBJ2-7, with a possible D match to TRBD1 (5 bases). The CDR3 runs 11 residues. The V end lost 5 bases, the J end lost 6 bases, and 8 bases lay between the germline ends. The CDR3: CASSLDSEQYF. CDR3 coding DNA: TGTGCCAGCAGTCTCGACAGCGAGCAGTACTTC.

The chain couples TRBV15 to TRBJ1-5, with TRBD1 matching 7 bases. Germline CDR1 and CDR2: LNHNV and YYDKDF (reference sequence). The CDR3 sequence is 14 residues long. Unmatched junction bases numbered 1, after V lost 1 base and J lost 4 bases. DNA of the CDR3: TGTGCCACCAGCAGAGGGGACAGAAATCAGCCCCAGCATTTT. Its translation is CATSRGDRNQPQHF.

This clone was observed a single time. The rearrangement uses TRBV27 and TRBJ1-6; D unclear. This CDR3 is built from 16 residues. V lost 0 bases, J lost 10 bases, and 16 bases lay in between. The V gene's germline CDR1 is MNHEY and CDR2 SMNVEV (reference sequence). CDR3 coding DNA: TGTGCCAGCAGTTTATCCCGGAGCACCCCGGGATCACCCCTCCACTTT. This translates into CASSLSRSTPGSPLHF.

This chain connects TRBV6-5 to TRBJ1-6, with D hard to call. This CDR3 is built from 12 residues. Between the trimmed V and J ends, which lost 6 bases and 5 bases, there was a span of 5 bases. CDR1 and CDR2 (germline): MNHEY, SVGAGI. CDR3 residues: CASRGNNSPLHF. The CDR3 DNA sequence: TGTGCCAGCAGGGGCAATAATTCACCCCTCCACTTT.

J is TRBJ2-7 and V is TRBV6-5; D gene unclear. Trimming cost V 0 bases and J 3 bases, with 9 bases left between them. CDR1 is MNHEY and CDR2 is SVGAGI in the germline V gene. The CDR3 extends over 14 amino acids. As DNA, the CDR3 is TGTGCCAGCAGTTACTCGGGCAACCTCTACGAGCAGTACTTC. Its protein is CASSYSGNLYEQYF.

This chain links TRBV18 with TRBJ1-3, with 9 bases lining up with TRBD1. The CDR3 extends over 17 amino acids. V was pared by 3 bases and J by 0 bases, with 6 bases of the junction left unmatched. The germline V gene encodes CDR1 KGHSH and CDR2 LQKENI. The CDR3 is CASSPRTGDFSGNTIYF. The CDR3 DNA is TGTGCCAGCTCACCCCGGACAGGGGACTTCTCTGGAAACACCATATATTTT.

The gene calls are TRBV6-5 and TRBJ1-1; D gene uncertain. CDR1 and CDR2 (germline): MNHEY, SVGAGI. The V end lost 6 bases, the J end lost 0 bases, and 5 bases lay between the germline ends. The CDR3 contains 12 residues. Here the CDR3 reads CASRTVNTEAFF. CDR3 nucleotide sequence: TGTGCCAGCAGAACGGTGAACACTGAAGCTTTCTTT.

The rearrangement uses TRBV30 and TRBJ1-1; D remains unclear. The V gene lost 0 bases and the J gene lost 7 bases, with 6 bases spanning the gap. Germline V gene sequence: CDR1 GTSNPN, CDR2 SVGIG (reference sequence). The CDR3 has 11 amino acids. The CDR3 DNA reads TGTGCCTGGAGTGTACGGGATGAAGCTTTCTTT. It encodes CAWSVRDEAFF.

The gene calls are TRBV28 and TRBJ1-1; TRBD1 aligns across 7 bases. This CDR3 is built from 13 residues. In germline, CDR1 is MDHEN, CDR2 SYDVKM. Unmatched junction bases numbered 7, after V lost 5 bases and J lost 7 bases. For the CDR3, the DNA is TGTGCCAGCAGTGTAGGGGGCGATTATGAAGCTTTCTTT. The encoded protein is CASSVGGDYEAFF.

This clone was seen just once. The chain employs TRBV21-1 and TRBJ1-1; whether TRBD1, the table's D call, matches the DNA was not checked. TRBV21-1 is labeled a pseudogene. The CDR3 runs 17 residues. The CDR3 is CASSKAFMRQGNTEAFF. The DNA for the CDR3 is TGTGCCAGCAGCAAAGCTTTCATGAGACAGGGGAACACTGAAGCTTTCTTT.

This chain uses TRBV29-1 with TRBJ2-7; 9 nucleotides agree with TRBD2. Per germline, CDR1 SQVTM and CDR2 ANQGSEA. Trimming at V came to 3 bases and at J to 3 bases, leaving 6 bases not matched to a gene. The CDR3 is made up of 14 amino acids. The CDR3 nucleotides are TGCAGCGTTGATACCGGGACTAGCTTCTACGAGCAGTACTTC. Protein sequence: CSVDTGTSFYEQYF.

The chain recombines TRBV19 with TRBJ1-2; possibly TRBD1 for D (5 bases). Trimming pared 5 bases from V and 2 bases from J, leaving 15 bases between. Germline-derived CDR1 and CDR2 are LNHDA and SQIVND (reference sequence). The CDR3 has 15 amino acids. The DNA of the CDR3 is TGTGCCAGTAGTCCTCAGGGAGGTCGCAACTATGGCTACACCTTC. This sequence encodes CASSPQGGRNYGYTF.

This chain connects TRBV5-1 to TRBJ1-4; D perhaps matches TRBD1 (6 bases). In germline, CDR1 is SGHRS, CDR2 YFSETQ. The CDR3 runs 13 residues. Trimming removed 5 bases at V and 3 bases at J, with 8 bases between. CDR3 coding DNA: TGCGCCAGCAGGAGGGGGTCTAATGAAAAACTGTTTTTT. Its translation is CASRRGSNEKLFF.

This chain joins TRBV7-2 and TRBJ2-3, with 9 bases aligning to TRBD2. The germline gives CDR1 SGHTA, CDR2 FQGNSA. The V and J ends lost 0 bases and 2 bases, in that order; junction bases with no gene match: 6. This CDR3 is built from 17 residues. CDR3 region: CASSLAAGGTPTDTQYF. The CDR3 DNA sequence: TGTGCCAGCAGCTTAGCGGCGGGGGGGACCCCCACAGATACGCAGTATTTT.

This clone was found once. The chain recombines TRBV10-1 with TRBJ2-1; tentatively, D is TRBD2 (5 bases). Germline V gene lookup returns CDR1 WNHNN and CDR2 SYGVQD (reference sequence). This CDR3 spans 13 amino acids. Trimming stripped 1 base from V and 11 bases from J, with 12 bases between. The CDR3 here is CASSEWLAGKQFF. The CDR3 DNA follows: TGCGCCAGCAGTGAGTGGCTAGCCGGGAAGCAGTTCTTC.

The CDR3 bases are TGTGCCAGCAGCCTCCACAGGGCCCCTGGGGAGCTGTTTTTT. Translating it yields CASSLHRAPGELFF. The J gene is TRBJ2-2, the V gene TRBV3-1 (or the pseudogene TRBV3-2), with a tentative D call TRBD1 (6 bases). CDR1 LGHDT and CDR2 YNNKEL come from the germline V gene (reference sequence). Trimming took 4 bases from V and 8 from J, leaving 14 bases between them. This CDR3 has 14 residues.

The rearrangement joins TRBV14 to TRBJ2-7, with TRBD1 matching 9 bases. V lost 3 bases to trimming and J lost 1 base; unmatched junction nucleotides: 1. The CDR3 contains 14 residues. Germline loops: CDR1 SGHDN, CDR2 FVKESK. This chain's CDR3 is CASSHGTGSYEQYF. The CDR3 DNA follows: TGTGCCAGCAGCCACGGGACAGGGTCCTACGAGCAGTACTTC.

CDR3 coding DNA: TGTGCCAGCAGACCCCCAGGGGGAAGCAATCAGCCCCAGCATTTT. The encoded protein is CASRPPGGSNQPQHF. The chain employs TRBV28 and TRBJ1-5, with 7 nucleotides matching TRBD1. Germline CDR1 reads MDHEN; CDR2 reads SYDVKM. The CDR3 consists of 15 residues. V was clipped by 6 bases and J by 1 base; unmatched bases: 6.

This clone was picked up one time. J is TRBJ1-4 and V is TRBV9; D is unclear. Trimming stripped 2 bases from V and 8 bases from J, with 13 bases between. CDR3 length equals 14 residues. Germline V gene lookup returns CDR1 SGDLS and CDR2 YYNGEE. CDR3 region: CASSVGGEPEKLFF. In DNA, the CDR3 is TGTGCCAGCAGCGTCGGAGGAGAACCCGAAAAACTGTTTTTT.

The CDR3 bases are TGTGCCTGGAGTACAGGGGGCACAGATACGCAGTATTTT. It specifies CAWSTGGTDTQYF. The chain is built from TRBV30 and TRBJ2-3, with 7 bases matching TRBD1. The CDR3 sequence is 13 residues long. The V and J ends lost 2 bases and 1 base, in that order; junction bases with no gene match: 0. Germline V CDR1 and CDR2: GTSNPN, SVGIG (reference sequence).

The DNA for the CDR3 is TGTGCCACCAGTGATGGTAGACAGGGTCCCGGGGAGCTGTTTTTT. It codes for CATSDGRQGPGELFF. The chain joins TRBV24-1 to TRBJ2-2, with 7 nucleotides matching TRBD1. The V segment lost 3 bases and the J segment 6 bases; nucleotides outside the gene matches: 6. The germline V gene encodes CDR1 KGHDR and CDR2 SFDVKD. The CDR3 has 15 residues.

The chain is built from TRBV2 and TRBJ1-2; D is unresolved. The CDR3 sequence is 13 residues long. The V gene's germline CDR1 is SNHLY and CDR2 FYNNEI. Trimming took 4 bases from V and 8 from J, leaving 14 bases between them. Written as DNA, the CDR3 is TGTGCCAGCAGTGGTATCCCAGTCGGGGGCTACACCTTC. Encoded protein: CASSGIPVGGYTF.

The chain recombines TRBV6-2 or TRBV6-3 with TRBJ1-1; possible D gene TRBD1, 6 bases. Trimming shortened V by 2 bases and J by 4 bases, and 17 bases separated the two germline ends. This CDR3 spans 16 amino acids. The germline V gene has CDR1 MNHEY and CDR2 SVGEGT. Here the CDR3 reads CASSYETGGARTEAFF. In DNA, the CDR3 is TGTGCCAGCAGTTACGAAACGGGGGGCGCGCGCACTGAAGCTTTCTTT.